The source of this T cell receptor (beta chain) is a study of OX40 agonist ivuxolimab in advanced cancers. Looking at the study overall: With ivuxolimab, an agonistic anti-OX40 (CD134) antibody, patients were treated. Across the patients, intravenous ivuxolimab was delivered every 2 weeks at 0.01 to 10 mg/kg.

The method was immunoSEQ multiplex PCR; TCRdb's version includes in-frame clones alone and lacks a portion of them. The profile shows 44,000 or so clones, over 80% of them singletons. CDR1 MNHEY and CDR2 SMNVEV come from the germline V gene (reference sequence). The CDR3 is 16 amino acids. The V segment lost 3 bases and the J segment 2 bases; nucleotides outside the gene matches: 6. This TCR was sampled from an adult with an advanced solid tumor such as melanoma, head and neck, liver or kidney cancer. This sequence joins TRBV27 and TRBJ2-1; 8 bases fit TRBD2. The sample here was CD4+ or CD8+ T cells sorted from blood, taken in a trial of the OX40 agonist ivuxolimab. The CDR3 DNA reads as TGTGCCAGCAGTTTTGGAACAGCGGGAGCCTACAATGAGCAGTTCTTC. This gives the protein CASSFGTAGAYNEQFF.